Listed below are T cell receptor beta chains from one sample, sequenced in a study of T cell responses to AZD1222 COVID-19 vaccine. Measured with immunoSEQ multiplex PCR; TCRdb has only the in-frame clones, and not every one. The sample contains about 170,000 clones, 75% to 90% of which appear only once. The sequencing used peripheral blood, collected on day 0 of AZD1222 vaccination. These receptor sequences come from an adult in good health. The CDR3 runs from the conserved cysteine through the conserved F or W. The D gene is left open where the match is weak. Some rows have no size entry. The others give once, few or many, or a class for an expanded clone.

clone_size d_call j_call v_call cdr3_aa cdr3_nt
NA NA TRBJ1-4 TRBV5-1 CASSPRLRLGEKLFF TGCGCCAGCAGCCCCCGACTTAGGCTGGGTGAAAAACTGTTTTTT
NA NA TRBJ1-4 TRBV6-5 CASGLSEEKLFF TGTGCCAGCGGACTATCGGAGGAAAAACTGTTTTTT
NA NA TRBJ2-7 TRBV28 CASSSTGKPNYEQYF TGTGCCAGCAGTTCCACCGGCAAGCCTAACTACGAGCAGTACTTC
NA NA TRBJ2-5 TRBV10-3 CAISESAGVGETQYF TGTGCCATCAGTGAGTCGGCAGGGGTGGGGGAGACCCAGTACTTC
NA TRBD2 TRBJ2-3 TRBV9 CASSEPLAGAFTDTQYF TGTGCCAGCAGCGAACCACTAGCGGGCGCTTTCACAGATACGCAGTATTTT
NA TRBD1 TRBJ2-5 TRBV6-5 CASRVRTGFQETQYF TGTGCCAGCAGGGTCCGGACAGGGTTTCAAGAGACCCAGTACTTC
few TRBD1 TRBJ1-5 TRBV6-4 CASSDSRDSDSNQPQHF TGTGCCAGCAGTGACTCGAGGGACAGTGATAGCAATCAGCCCCAGCATTTT
NA TRBD1 TRBJ2-7 TRBV18 CASSPGTGGAYEQYF TGTGCCAGCTCACCGGGGACAGGCGGCGCCTACGAGCAGTACTTC
NA TRBD2 TRBJ2-5 TRBV2 CASSETSGGTETQYF TGTGCCAGCAGTGAAACCAGCGGGGGTACGGAGACCCAGTACTTC
few TRBD1 TRBJ1-2 TRBV19 CASSTPTGEANYGYTF TGTGCCAGTAGTACTCCTACAGGGGAAGCTAACTATGGCTACACCTTC
NA TRBD1 TRBJ1-3 TRBV27 CASSMGQGPRGGNTIYF TGTGCCAGCAGCATGGGACAGGGGCCTCGAGGTGGAAACACCATATATTTT
NA TRBD1 TRBJ1-2 TRBV5-4 CASSLGGGLFRGYTF TGTGCCAGCAGCTTGGGAGGGGGCTTATTCCGGGGCTACACCTTC
NA TRBD1 TRBJ2-7 TRBV30 CAWSVLDRAEQYF TGTGCCTGGAGTGTACTTGACAGGGCCGAGCAGTACTTC
NA TRBD1 TRBJ1-5 TRBV28 CASSTDRGLQPQHF TGTGCCAGCAGCACGGACAGGGGGCTTCAGCCCCAGCATTTT
NA NA TRBJ2-7 TRBV14 CASSKGPNSYEQYF TGTGCCAGCAGCAAGGGACCGAACTCCTACGAGCAGTACTTC
NA NA TRBJ2-5 TRBV7-3 CASSPRREETQYF TGTGCCAGCAGCCCCCGCAGGGAAGAGACCCAGTACTTC